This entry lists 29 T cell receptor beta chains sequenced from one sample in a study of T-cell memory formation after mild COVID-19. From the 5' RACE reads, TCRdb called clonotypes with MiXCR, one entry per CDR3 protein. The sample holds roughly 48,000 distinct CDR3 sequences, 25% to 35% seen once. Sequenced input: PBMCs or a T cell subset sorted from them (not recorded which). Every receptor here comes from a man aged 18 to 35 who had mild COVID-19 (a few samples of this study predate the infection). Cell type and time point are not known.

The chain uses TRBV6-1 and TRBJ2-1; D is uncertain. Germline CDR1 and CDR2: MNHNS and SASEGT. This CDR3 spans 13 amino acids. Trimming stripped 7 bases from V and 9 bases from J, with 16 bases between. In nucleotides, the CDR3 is TGTGCCAGCACAGAAATTAACTCTCTTGAGCAGTTCTTC. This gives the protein CASTEINSLEQFF.

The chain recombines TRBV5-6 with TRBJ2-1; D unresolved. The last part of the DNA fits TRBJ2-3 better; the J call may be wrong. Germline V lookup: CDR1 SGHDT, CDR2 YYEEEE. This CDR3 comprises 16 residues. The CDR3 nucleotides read TGTGCCAGCAGCCCCGGCCCAGGAGCTAGCACAGATACGCAGTATTTT. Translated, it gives CASSPGPGASTDTQYF.

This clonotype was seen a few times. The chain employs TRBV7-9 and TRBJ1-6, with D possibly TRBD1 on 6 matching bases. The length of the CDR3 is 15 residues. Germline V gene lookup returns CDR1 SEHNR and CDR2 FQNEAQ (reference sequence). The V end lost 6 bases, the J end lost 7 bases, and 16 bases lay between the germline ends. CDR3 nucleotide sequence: TGTGCCAGCAGTCGAACCAGGGGAGTGAATTCACCCCTCCACTTT. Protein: CASSRTRGVNSPLHF.

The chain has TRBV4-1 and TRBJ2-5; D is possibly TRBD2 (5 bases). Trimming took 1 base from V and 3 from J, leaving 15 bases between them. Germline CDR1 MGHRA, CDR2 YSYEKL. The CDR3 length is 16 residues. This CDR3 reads CASSQVQRRDEETQYF. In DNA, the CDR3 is TGCGCCAGCAGCCAAGTTCAGCGGAGAGACGAAGAGACCCAGTACTTC.

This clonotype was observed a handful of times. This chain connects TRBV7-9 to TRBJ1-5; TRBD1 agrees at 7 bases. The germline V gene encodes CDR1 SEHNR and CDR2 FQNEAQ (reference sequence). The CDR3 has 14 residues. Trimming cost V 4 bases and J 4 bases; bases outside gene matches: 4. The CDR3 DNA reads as TGTGCCAGCAGCTCCGACAGGGATAATCAGCCCCAGCATTTT. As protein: CASSSDRDNQPQHF.

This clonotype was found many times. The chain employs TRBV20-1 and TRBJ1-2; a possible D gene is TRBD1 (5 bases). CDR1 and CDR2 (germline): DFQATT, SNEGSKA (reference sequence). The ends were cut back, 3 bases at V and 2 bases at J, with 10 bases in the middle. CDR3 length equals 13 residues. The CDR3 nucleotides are TGCAGTGCTAGGACACGGGACAACTATGGCTACACCTTC. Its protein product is CSARTRDNYGYTF.

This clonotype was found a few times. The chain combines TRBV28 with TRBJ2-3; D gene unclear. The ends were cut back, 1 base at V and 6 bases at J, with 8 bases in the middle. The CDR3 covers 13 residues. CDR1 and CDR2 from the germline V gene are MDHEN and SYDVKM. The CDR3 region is CASSLFPHDTQYF. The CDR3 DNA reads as TGTGCCAGCAGTTTATTCCCGCATGATACGCAGTATTTT.

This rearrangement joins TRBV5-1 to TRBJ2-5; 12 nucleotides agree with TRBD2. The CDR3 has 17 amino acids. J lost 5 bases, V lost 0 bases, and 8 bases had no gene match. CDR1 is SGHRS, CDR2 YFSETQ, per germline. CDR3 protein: CASSLAPSGGAGETQYF. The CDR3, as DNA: TGCGCCAGCAGCTTGGCCCCTAGCGGGGGGGCTGGGGAGACCCAGTACTTC. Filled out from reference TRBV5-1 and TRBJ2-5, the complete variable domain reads KAGVTQTPRYLIKTRGQQVTLSCSPISGHRSVSWYQQTPGQGLQFLFEYFSETQRNKGNFPGRFSGRQFSNSRSEMNVSTLELGDSALYLCASSLAPSGGAGETQYFGPGTRLLVL.

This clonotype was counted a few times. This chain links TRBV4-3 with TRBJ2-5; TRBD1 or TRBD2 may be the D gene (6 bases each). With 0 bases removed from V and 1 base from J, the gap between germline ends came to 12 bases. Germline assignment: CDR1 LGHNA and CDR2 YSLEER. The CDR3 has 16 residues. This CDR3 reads CASSQEYGGRQETQYF. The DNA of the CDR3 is TGCGCCAGCAGCCAAGAGTACGGGGGCCGCCAAGAGACCCAGTACTTC.

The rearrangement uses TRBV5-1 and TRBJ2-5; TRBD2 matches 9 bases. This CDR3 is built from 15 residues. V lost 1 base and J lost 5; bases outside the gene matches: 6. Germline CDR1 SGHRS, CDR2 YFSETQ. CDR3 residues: CASSLRGGAAETQYF. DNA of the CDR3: TGCGCCAGCAGCTTGCGCGGGGGGGCCGCTGAGACCCAGTACTTC.

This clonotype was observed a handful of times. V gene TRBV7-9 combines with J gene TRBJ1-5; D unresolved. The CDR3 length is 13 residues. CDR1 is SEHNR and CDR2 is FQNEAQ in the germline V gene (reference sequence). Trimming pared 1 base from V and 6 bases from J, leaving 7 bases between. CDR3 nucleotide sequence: TGTGCCAGCAGCTTAGGCCGGGGTCAGCCCCAGCATTTT. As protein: CASSLGRGQPQHF.

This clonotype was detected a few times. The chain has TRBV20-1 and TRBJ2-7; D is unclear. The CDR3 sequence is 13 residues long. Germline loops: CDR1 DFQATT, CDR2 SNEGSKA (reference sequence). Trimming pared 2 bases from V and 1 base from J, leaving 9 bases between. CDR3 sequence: CSARIADSYEQYV. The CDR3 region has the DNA TGCAGTGCTAGAATAGCAGATTCCTACGAGCAGTACGTC.

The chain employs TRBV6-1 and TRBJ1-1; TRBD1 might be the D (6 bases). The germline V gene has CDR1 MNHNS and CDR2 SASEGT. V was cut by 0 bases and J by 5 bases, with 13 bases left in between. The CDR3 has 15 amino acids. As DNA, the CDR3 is TGTGCCAGCAGTGAAGCTGGTGGGGGCGGGACTGAAGCTTTCTTT. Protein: CASSEAGGGGTEAFF.

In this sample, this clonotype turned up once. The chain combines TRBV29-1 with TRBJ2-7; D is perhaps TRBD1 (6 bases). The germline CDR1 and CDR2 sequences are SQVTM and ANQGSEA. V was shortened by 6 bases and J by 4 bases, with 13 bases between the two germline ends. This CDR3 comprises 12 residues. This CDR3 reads CSVNAQGYEQYF. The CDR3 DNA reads TGCAGCGTCAACGCACAGGGTTACGAGCAGTACTTC.

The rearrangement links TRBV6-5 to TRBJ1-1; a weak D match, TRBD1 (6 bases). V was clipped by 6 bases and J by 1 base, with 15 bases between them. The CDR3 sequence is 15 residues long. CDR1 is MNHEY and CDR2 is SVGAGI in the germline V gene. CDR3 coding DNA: TGTGCCAGCAGCCAACTGTCGGGGGCGAACACTGAAGCTTTCTTT. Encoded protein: CASSQLSGANTEAFF.

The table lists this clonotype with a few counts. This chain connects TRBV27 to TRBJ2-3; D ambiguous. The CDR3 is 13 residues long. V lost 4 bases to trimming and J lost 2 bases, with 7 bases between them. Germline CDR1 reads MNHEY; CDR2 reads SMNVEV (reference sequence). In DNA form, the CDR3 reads TGTGCCAGCAGTTCCCTCAACACAGATACGCAGTATTTT. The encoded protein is CASSSLNTDTQYF.

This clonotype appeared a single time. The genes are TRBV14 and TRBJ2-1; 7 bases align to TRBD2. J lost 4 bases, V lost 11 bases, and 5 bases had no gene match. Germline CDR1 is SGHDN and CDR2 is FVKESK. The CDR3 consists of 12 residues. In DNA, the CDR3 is TGTGCCTCGGGGGGACTATACAATGAGCAGTTCTTC. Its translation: CASGGLYNEQFF.

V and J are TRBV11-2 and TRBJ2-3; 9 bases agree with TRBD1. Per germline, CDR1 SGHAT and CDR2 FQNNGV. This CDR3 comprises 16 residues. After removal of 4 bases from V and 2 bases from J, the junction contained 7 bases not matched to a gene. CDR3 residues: CASSWPGQGNTDTQYF. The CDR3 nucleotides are TGTGCCAGCAGCTGGCCGGGACAGGGAAACACAGATACGCAGTATTTT.

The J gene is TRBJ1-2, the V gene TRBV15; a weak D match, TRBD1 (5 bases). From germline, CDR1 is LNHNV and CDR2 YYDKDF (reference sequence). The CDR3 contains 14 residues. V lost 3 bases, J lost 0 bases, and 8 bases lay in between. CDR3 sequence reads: CATSSDSTNYGYTF. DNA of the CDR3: TGTGCCACCAGCAGCGACAGTACTAACTATGGCTACACCTTC.

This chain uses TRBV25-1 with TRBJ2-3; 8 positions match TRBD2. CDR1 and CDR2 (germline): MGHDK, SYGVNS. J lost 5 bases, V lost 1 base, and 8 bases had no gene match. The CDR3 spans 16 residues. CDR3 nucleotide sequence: TGTGCCAGCAGTGAATCCCAGCGGGGGCCGGGAGATACGCAGTATTTT. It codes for CASSESQRGPGDTQYF. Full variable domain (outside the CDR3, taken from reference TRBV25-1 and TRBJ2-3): EADIYQTPRYLVIGTGKKITLECSQTMGHDKMYWYQQDPGMELHLIHYSYGVNSTEKGDLSSESTVSRIRTEHFPLTLESARPSHTSQYLCASSESQRGPGDTQYFGPGTRLTVL.

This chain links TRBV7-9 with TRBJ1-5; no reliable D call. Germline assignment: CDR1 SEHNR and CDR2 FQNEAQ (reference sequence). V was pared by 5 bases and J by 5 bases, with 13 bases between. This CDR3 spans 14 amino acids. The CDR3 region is CASSPSGSHQPQHF. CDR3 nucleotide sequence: TGTGCCAGCAGCCCCTCTGGGTCTCATCAGCCCCAGCATTTT.

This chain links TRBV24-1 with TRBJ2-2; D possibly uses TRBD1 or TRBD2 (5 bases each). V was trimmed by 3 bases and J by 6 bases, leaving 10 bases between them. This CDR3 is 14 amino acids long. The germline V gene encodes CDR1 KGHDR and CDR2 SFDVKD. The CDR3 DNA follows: TGTGCCACCAGTGATCCGGGACGCCCCGGGGAGCTGTTTTTT. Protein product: CATSDPGRPGELFF.

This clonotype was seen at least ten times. CDR3 sequence: CASSSRVTDTQYF. DNA for the CDR3: TGTGCCAGCAGCTCACGGGTCACAGATACGCAGTATTTT. This chain links TRBV7-3 with TRBJ2-3; D not resolved. This CDR3 has 13 residues. Germline V gene lookup returns CDR1 SGHTA and CDR2 FQGTGA. Trimming left V 4 bases short and J 2 bases short, with 7 bases between.

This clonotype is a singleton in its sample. CDR3 in amino acids: CASSPGLARRNEQFF. The DNA of the CDR3 is TGCGCCAGCAGCCCCGGACTAGCGCGGCGCAATGAGCAGTTCTTC. J is TRBJ2-1 and V is TRBV4-1; TRBD2 aligns across 9 bases. The V segment lost 4 bases and the J segment 6 bases; nucleotides outside the gene matches: 7. CDR1 is MGHRA, CDR2 YSYEKL, per germline. The CDR3 loop spans 15 amino acids.

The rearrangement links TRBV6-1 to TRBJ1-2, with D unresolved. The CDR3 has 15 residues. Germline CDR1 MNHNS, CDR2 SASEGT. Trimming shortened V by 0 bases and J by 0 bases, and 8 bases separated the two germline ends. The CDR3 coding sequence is TGTGCCAGCAGTGAAGCAACCTTCCCTAACTATGGCTACACCTTC. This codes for CASSEATFPNYGYTF.

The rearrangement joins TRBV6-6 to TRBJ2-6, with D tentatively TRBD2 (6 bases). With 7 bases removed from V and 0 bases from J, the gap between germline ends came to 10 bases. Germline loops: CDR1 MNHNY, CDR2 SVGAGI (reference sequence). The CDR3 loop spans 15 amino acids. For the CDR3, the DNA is TGTGCCAGCATCGCGGGAAACTCTGGGGCCAACGTCCTGACTTTC. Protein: CASIAGNSGANVLTF.

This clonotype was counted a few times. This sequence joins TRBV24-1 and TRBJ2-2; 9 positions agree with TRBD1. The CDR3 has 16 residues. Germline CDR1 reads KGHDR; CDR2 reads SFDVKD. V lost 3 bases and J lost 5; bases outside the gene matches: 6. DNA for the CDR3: TGTGCCACCAGTGATACCGGGACAGGGATGACCGGGGAGCTGTTTTTT. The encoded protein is CATSDTGTGMTGELFF.

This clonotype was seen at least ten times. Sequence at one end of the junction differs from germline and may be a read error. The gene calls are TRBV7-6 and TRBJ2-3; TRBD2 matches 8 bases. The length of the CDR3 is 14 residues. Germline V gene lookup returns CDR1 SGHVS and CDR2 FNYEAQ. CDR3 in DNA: TGTGCCAGCAGCCTAGCGGGCCGCACAGATACGCAGTATTTT. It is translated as CASSLAGRTDTQYF.

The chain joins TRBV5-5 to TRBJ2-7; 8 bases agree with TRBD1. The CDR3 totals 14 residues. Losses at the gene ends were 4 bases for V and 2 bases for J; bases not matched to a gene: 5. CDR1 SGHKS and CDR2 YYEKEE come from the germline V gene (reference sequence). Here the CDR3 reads CASSPGQGAYEQYV. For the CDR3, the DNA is TGTGCCAGCAGCCCTGGACAGGGAGCCTACGAGCAGTACGTC.